Reported below is one T cell receptor beta chain. Its antigen is currently unknown. This specimen belongs to a study of OX40 agonist ivuxolimab in advanced cancers. Study-level information: Intravenous ivuxolimab at 0.01 to 10 mg/kg was given to patients every 2 weeks. Whole-study findings and limits: Average numbers of expanded clones were greater in CD8+ T cells than in CD4+.

Sequencing was performed with immunoSEQ multiplex PCR; in TCRdb, only in-frame clones are kept and a portion is missing. The sample records around 92,000 clones, approximately 94% being singletons. Germline V gives CDR1 KGHSH, CDR2 LQKENI. The length of the CDR3 is 14 residues. Losses at the gene ends were 4 bases for V and 6 bases for J; bases not matched to a gene: 8. The rearrangement uses TRBV18 and TRBJ1-1; 7 nucleotides agree with TRBD1. The input for sequencing was CD4+ or CD8+ T cells sorted from blood, taken in a trial of the OX40 agonist ivuxolimab. The receptor was derived from an adult with an advanced solid tumor such as melanoma, head and neck, liver or kidney cancer. CDR3 residues: CASSLTGLKSEAFF. In DNA, the CDR3 is TGTGCCAGCTCACTGACAGGGCTTAAATCTGAAGCTTTCTTT.